These T cell receptor beta chains were read from a single sample in a study of blood T cell repertoires in COVID-19. Assay used: immunoSEQ multiplex PCR; TCRdb lists only in-frame clones, some missing. This sample has 190,000 or so clones; approximately 88% occur once, and the top ten carry about 7%. The sample taken for sequencing was peripheral blood. These receptors originate from a middle-aged man with acute or convalescent COVID-19. Both conserved end residues are part of each CDR3. The D gene is left open where the match is weak. The size field is filled for only some rows; it gives once, few, many or a size class.

D: NA
size: NA
V: TRBV30
J: TRBJ2-1
DNA: TGTGCCTGGAGTGTATCGGGGTCGTTAACCGGCAATGAGCAGTTCTTC
CDR3: CAWSVSGSLTGNEQFF

D: TRBD2
size: NA
V: TRBV5-1
J: TRBJ2-7
DNA: TGCGCCAGCAGCTTGGCCCCTAGCGGGGGCGTTTCCTACGAGCAGTACTTC
CDR3: CASSLAPSGGVSYEQYF

D: TRBD1
size: NA
V: TRBV5-8
J: TRBJ1-2
DNA: TGTGCCAGCAGCTTGGTAGGGACAGTCTATGGCTACACCTTC
CDR3: CASSLVGTVYGYTF

D: NA
size: NA
V: TRBV12-3/TRBV12-4
J: TRBJ1-5
DNA: TGTGCCAGCAGTTTGAAGGGGTGGCAGCCCCAGCATTTT
CDR3: CASSLKGWQPQHF

D: NA
size: NA
V: TRBV28
J: TRBJ1-5
DNA: TGTGCCAGCAGTTTTGTACGCGGTCGGCAGAACAATCAGCCCCAGCATTTT
CDR3: CASSFVRGRQNNQPQHF

D: TRBD1
size: NA
V: TRBV2
J: TRBJ1-4
DNA: TGTGCCAGCAGTGAATTAGGGGGCTGGGCTAATGAAAAACTGTTTTTT
CDR3: CASSELGGWANEKLFF

D: TRBD1
size: NA
V: TRBV18
J: TRBJ2-5
DNA: TGTGCCAGCTCTGTGACAGGGGAATTCCAAGAGACCCAGTACTTC
CDR3: CASSVTGEFQETQYF

D: NA
size: NA
V: TRBV30
J: TRBJ2-7
DNA: TGTGCCTGGAGCTCCTGGGGGCTCAGCTCCTACGAGCAGTACTTC
CDR3: CAWSSWGLSSYEQYF

D: NA
size: NA
V: TRBV6-1
J: TRBJ1-3
DNA: TGTGCCAGCAGTGACGGACAGTCAAGCTCTGGAAACACCATATATTTT
CDR3: CASSDGQSSSGNTIYF

D: TRBD1
size: NA
V: TRBV12-3/TRBV12-4
J: TRBJ2-7
DNA: TGTGCCAGCACAGGACAGGGGCGGAACGAGCAGTACTTC
CDR3: CASTGQGRNEQYF

D: TRBD2
size: NA
V: TRBV10-3
J: TRBJ2-7
DNA: TGTGCCATCAGCCGTAGCGGGGGGTCCTACGAGCAGTACTTC
CDR3: CAISRSGGSYEQYF

D: NA
size: NA
V: TRBV6-5
J: TRBJ1-3
DNA: TGTGCCAGCAGTTCCGGGTCGGCTGGAAACACCATATATTTT
CDR3: CASSSGSAGNTIYF

D: TRBD2
size: NA
V: TRBV7-8
J: TRBJ2-5
DNA: TGTGCCAGCAGCGGGTTGCGACTAGCGGGGGGGCAAGAGACCCAGTACTTC
CDR3: CASSGLRLAGGQETQYF

D: TRBD1
size: NA
V: TRBV19
J: TRBJ1-4
DNA: TGTGCCAGTAGCCTTTACGCTGGGACAGGGACTAATGAAAAACTGTTTTTT
CDR3: CASSLYAGTGTNEKLFF

D: TRBD1
size: NA
V: TRBV5-4
J: TRBJ2-5
DNA: TGTGCCAGCAGCCAGGAGACGACAGGGGCTGGGAGGGAGACCCAGTACTTC
CDR3: CASSQETTGAGRETQYF

D: TRBD2
size: NA
V: TRBV6-5
J: TRBJ2-3
DNA: TGTGCCACAAGCGGGGACACAGATACGCAGTATTTT
CDR3: CATSGDTDTQYF

D: TRBD1
size: NA
V: TRBV28
J: TRBJ2-2
DNA: TGTGCCAGCAGGGACAGGGGATCCGGGGAGCTGTTTTTT
CDR3: CASRDRGSGELFF

D: NA
size: NA
V: TRBV5-1
J: TRBJ2-6
DNA: TGCGCCAGCAGCTTGGAGGGCAGGGCTGGGGCCAACGTCCTGACTTTC
CDR3: CASSLEGRAGANVLTF

D: TRBD1
size: NA
V: TRBV5-1
J: TRBJ2-3
DNA: TGCGCCAGCCGGCTAACAGGGGATAGTACCACAGATACGCAGTATTTT
CDR3: CASRLTGDSTTDTQYF

D: NA
size: NA
V: TRBV5-5
J: TRBJ1-2
DNA: TGTGCCAGCAGCTTGGTTCAGGGTAACTATGGCTACACCTTC
CDR3: CASSLVQGNYGYTF

D: NA
size: NA
V: TRBV11-2
J: TRBJ2-7
DNA: TGTGCCAGCAGCCCCTCCTCCTACGAGCAGTACTTC
CDR3: CASSPSSYEQYF

D: NA
size: NA
V: TRBV18
J: TRBJ1-6
DNA: TGTGCCAGCTCGGGGGGAAATTCACCCCTCCACTTT
CDR3: CASSGGNSPLHF

D: NA
size: NA
V: TRBV27
J: TRBJ2-7
DNA: TGTGCCAGCAGTTTATCCCGTATTGCCTACGAGCAGTACTTC
CDR3: CASSLSRIAYEQYF

D: NA
size: NA
V: TRBV30
J: TRBJ1-2
DNA: TGTGCCTGGAGTGCTATGATCCTATTCAGTATGGAGTACACCTTC
CDR3: CAWSAMILFSMEYTF

D: TRBD1
size: NA
V: TRBV15
J: TRBJ1-1
DNA: TGTGCCACCAGCGGACAGGGGGAGACTGAAGCTTTCTTT
CDR3: CATSGQGETEAFF

D: NA
size: NA
V: TRBV19
J: TRBJ1-2
DNA: TGTGCCAGTATGGGGGAGGATTATGGCTACACCTTC
CDR3: CASMGEDYGYTF

D: TRBD1
size: NA
V: TRBV19
J: TRBJ1-2
DNA: TGTGCCAGTACCTCTCCGCCGGGACAGGGGATAGGTGGCTACACCTTC
CDR3: CASTSPPGQGIGGYTF

D: NA
size: NA
V: TRBV5-1
J: TRBJ2-5
DNA: TGCGCCAGCAGCCCACAGCGGGCCCCCCAAGAGACCCAGTACTTC
CDR3: CASSPQRAPQETQYF

D: TRBD1
size: NA
V: TRBV11-2
J: TRBJ2-7
DNA: TGTGCCAGCAGCTGGGGCCCGGGCAGGGGGCCACAGGTTACCTACGAGCAGTACTTC
CDR3: CASSWGPGRGPQVTYEQYF

D: NA
size: few
V: TRBV12-3/TRBV12-4
J: TRBJ1-1
DNA: TGTGCCAGCAGTTTAGTTAGGAACACTGAAGCTTTCTTT
CDR3: CASSLVRNTEAFF

D: NA
size: NA
V: TRBV5-6
J: TRBJ1-1
DNA: TGTGCCAGCAGCTTGGCCTTTTGGAACACTGAAGCTTTCTTT
CDR3: CASSLAFWNTEAFF

D: TRBD2
size: NA
V: TRBV6-5
J: TRBJ2-5
DNA: TGTGCCACCAGGACTAGCGGGGGGGCCTGGGAGACCCAGTACTTC
CDR3: CATRTSGGAWETQYF

D: TRBD1
size: NA
V: TRBV28
J: TRBJ1-5
DNA: TGTGCCAGCAGTTCCACAGGGGGCTACAATCAGCCCCAGCATTTT
CDR3: CASSSTGGYNQPQHF

D: TRBD2
size: NA
V: TRBV6-6
J: TRBJ2-7
DNA: TGTGCCAGCAGCTGGACTAGCGATGAGCAGTACTTC
CDR3: CASSWTSDEQYF

D: TRBD1
size: NA
V: TRBV27
J: TRBJ2-3
DNA: TGTGCCAGCAGTGACCGGACAGGGCCCACAGGGACGCAGTATTTT
CDR3: CASSDRTGPTGTQYF

D: TRBD2
size: NA
V: TRBV7-2
J: TRBJ2-7
DNA: TGTGCCAGCAGCTTCAGGGCGGGGGAGTACGAGCAGTACTTC
CDR3: CASSFRAGEYEQYF

D: NA
size: NA
V: TRBV30
J: TRBJ1-6
DNA: TGTGCCTGGAGTAGCCCGAGCTCCTATAATTCACCCCTCCACTTT
CDR3: CAWSSPSSYNSPLHF

D: TRBD1
size: NA
V: TRBV30
J: TRBJ1-6
DNA: TGTGCCTGGAGTGTAGGGACAGGATATAATTCACCCCTCCACTTT
CDR3: CAWSVGTGYNSPLHF

D: NA
size: once
V: TRBV23-1
J: TRBJ2-7
DNA: TGCGCCAGCAGTCCCAAATACAGGGTTCTTGCCTACGAGCAGTACTTC
CDR3: CASSPKYRVLAYEQYF

D: TRBD2
size: NA
V: TRBV5-1
J: TRBJ2-1
DNA: TGCGCCAGCAGCCCGAGAAGCGGGGGAGGGAATGAGCAGTTCTTC
CDR3: CASSPRSGGGNEQFF

D: NA
size: NA
V: TRBV29-1
J: TRBJ1-2
DNA: TGCAGCGTGCAGGGCACCGGGGGTGGCTACACCTTC
CDR3: CSVQGTGGGYTF

D: NA
size: NA
V: TRBV12-3/TRBV12-4
J: TRBJ1-3
DNA: TGTGCCAGCAGTTTACGGGGGTTGAACACCATATATTTT
CDR3: CASSLRGLNTIYF

D: NA
size: NA
V: TRBV2
J: TRBJ2-5
DNA: TGTGCCAGCAGTGCTGAGGGACAAGAGACCCAGTACTTC
CDR3: CASSAEGQETQYF

D: TRBD1
size: NA
V: TRBV19
J: TRBJ1-1
DNA: TGTGCCAGTAGTCCGGGACAGGGGGGCGCTGAAGCTTTCTTT
CDR3: CASSPGQGGAEAFF